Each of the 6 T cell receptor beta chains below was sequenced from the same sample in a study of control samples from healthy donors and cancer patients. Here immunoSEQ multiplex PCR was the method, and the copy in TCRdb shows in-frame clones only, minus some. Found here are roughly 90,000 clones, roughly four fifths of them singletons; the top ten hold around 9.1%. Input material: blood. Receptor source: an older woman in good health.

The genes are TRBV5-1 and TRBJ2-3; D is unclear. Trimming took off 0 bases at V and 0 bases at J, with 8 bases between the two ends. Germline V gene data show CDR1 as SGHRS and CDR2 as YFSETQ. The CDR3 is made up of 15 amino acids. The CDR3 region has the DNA TGCGCCAGCAGCTTGGCCAGCTACAGCACAGATACGCAGTATTTT. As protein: CASSLASYSTDTQYF.

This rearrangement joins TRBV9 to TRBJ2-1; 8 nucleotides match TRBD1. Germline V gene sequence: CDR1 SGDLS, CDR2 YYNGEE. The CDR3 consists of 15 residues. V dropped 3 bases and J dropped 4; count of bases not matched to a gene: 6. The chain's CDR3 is CASSAGDRLYNEQFF. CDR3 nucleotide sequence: TGTGCCAGCAGCGCTGGGGACAGGCTTTACAATGAGCAGTTCTTC. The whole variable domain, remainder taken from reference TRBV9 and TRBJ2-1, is DSGVTQTPKHLITATGQRVTLRCSPRSGDLSVYWYQQSLDQGLQFLIQYYNGEERAKGNILERFSAQQFPDLHSELNLSSLELGDSALYFCASSAGDRLYNEQFFGPGTRLTVL.

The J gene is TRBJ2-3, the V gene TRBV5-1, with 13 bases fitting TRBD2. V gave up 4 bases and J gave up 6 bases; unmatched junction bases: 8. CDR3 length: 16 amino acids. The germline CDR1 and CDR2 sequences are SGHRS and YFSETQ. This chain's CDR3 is CASSPGTSGAPDTQYF. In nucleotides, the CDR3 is TGCGCCAGCAGCCCTGGGACTAGCGGGGCCCCGGATACGCAGTATTTT. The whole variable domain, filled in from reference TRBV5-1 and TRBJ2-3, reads KAGVTQTPRYLIKTRGQQVTLSCSPISGHRSVSWYQQTPGQGLQFLFEYFSETQRNKGNFPGRFSGRQFSNSRSEMNVSTLELGDSALYLCASSPGTSGAPDTQYFGPGTRLTVL.

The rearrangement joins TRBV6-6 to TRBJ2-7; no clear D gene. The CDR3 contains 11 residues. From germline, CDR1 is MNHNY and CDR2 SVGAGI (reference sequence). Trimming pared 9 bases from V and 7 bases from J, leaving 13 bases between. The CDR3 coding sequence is TGTGCCAGTAGCCGGGTGTGGGAGCAGTACTTC. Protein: CASSRVWEQYF.

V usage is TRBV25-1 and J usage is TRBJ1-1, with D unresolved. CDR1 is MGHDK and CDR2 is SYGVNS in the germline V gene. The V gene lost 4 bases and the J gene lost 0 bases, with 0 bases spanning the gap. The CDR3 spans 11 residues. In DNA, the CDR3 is TGTGCCAGCAGTGTGAACACTGAAGCTTTCTTT. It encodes CASSVNTEAFF.

CDR3 nucleotide sequence: TGTGCCAGTAGTATGAAAATATTTTGGTCTAATGAAAAACTGTTTTTT. Amino acid sequence: CASSMKIFWSNEKLFF. The chain carries TRBV19 and TRBJ1-4, with D unclear. V shed 3 bases and J shed 3 bases, with 14 bases lying between them. The CDR3 contains 16 residues. Germline CDR1 is LNHDA and CDR2 is SQIVND (reference sequence).